These 8 T cell receptor beta chains came from one sample sequenced in a study of T cell responses to AZD1222 COVID-19 vaccine. Profiled with immunoSEQ multiplex PCR; TCRdb holds only in-frame clones, not every one. This sample has around 100,000 clones; about 90% occur once, and the top ten carry about 1.8%. The source material was peripheral blood, sampled on day 0 of AZD1222 vaccination. The receptors were gathered from an adult in good health.

Only a few counts were recorded for this clone. This sample also contains other DNA sequences that code for the same CDR3. The chain links TRBV6-4 to TRBJ2-1, with 9 bases that match TRBD2. Germline V gives CDR1 MRHNA, CDR2 SNTAGT. V shed 0 bases and J 3 bases; nucleotides not matched to a gene: 3. This CDR3 region has 16 residues. CDR3 nucleotide sequence: TGTGCCAGCAGTGACTCGGCGGGGGGGGACTACAATGAGCAGTTCTTC. This sequence encodes CASSDSAGGDYNEQFF.

This clone was recorded only once. The chain links TRBV5-1 to TRBJ1-3; 12 bases are a match to TRBD1. Germline lookup yields CDR1 SGHRS and CDR2 YFSETQ. The CDR3 has 15 amino acids. The V gene end was trimmed by 4 bases and the J gene end by 3 bases; junction bases not matched to a gene: 2. The CDR3 bases are TGCGCCAGCAGCCGGGACAGGGGGCTTGGAAACACCATATATTTT. Encoded protein: CASSRDRGLGNTIYF. The full variable domain, completed using reference TRBV5-1 and TRBJ1-3, is KAGVTQTPRYLIKTRGQQVTLSCSPISGHRSVSWYQQTPGQGLQFLFEYFSETQRNKGNFPGRFSGRQFSNSRSEMNVSTLELGDSALYLCASSRDRGLGNTIYFGEGSWLTVV.

The V call is TRBV2, the J call TRBJ2-2; weak D call: TRBD1 (5 bases). Trimming removed 2 bases at V and 0 bases at J, with 13 bases between. CDR1 is SNHLY and CDR2 is FYNNEI in the germline V gene. The CDR3 covers 17 residues. CDR3 sequence (DNA): TGTGCCAGCAGTGAACTAGTTGGGGCACCGAACACCGGGGAGCTGTTTTTT. It specifies CASSELVGAPNTGELFF.

The CDR3 is CATLSAAGENTIYF. CDR3 nucleotides: TGTGCCACCCTGTCGGCGGCCGGTGAAAACACCATATATTTT. This chain connects TRBV28 to TRBJ1-3; no clear D gene. CDR1 and CDR2 (germline): MDHEN, SYDVKM. V was cut by 10 bases and J by 6 bases, with 19 bases left in between. The CDR3 is 14 residues long.

This clone has more than one count but fewer than ten. The V and J genes are TRBV2 and TRBJ1-2, with D perhaps matching TRBD1 (5 bases). Germline CDR1 is SNHLY and CDR2 is FYNNEI. This CDR3 contains 15 residues. V lost 3 bases and J lost 8, with 19 bases in between. Here the CDR3 reads CASSDRVIGMDGYTF. The CDR3 DNA reads TGTGCCAGCAGTGACAGGGTAATCGGAATGGACGGCTACACCTTC.

The V and J genes are TRBV30 and TRBJ1-1; 8 nucleotides agree with TRBD1. Looked up from germline, CDR1 is GTSNPN and CDR2 is SVGIG (reference sequence). V lost 4 bases and J lost 0; bases outside the gene matches: 13. This CDR3 region has 17 residues. In DNA form, the CDR3 reads TGTGCCTGGACCAAGGGGGGGGCAGGGGGCTTGAACACTGAAGCTTTCTTT. Translation: CAWTKGGAGGLNTEAFF.

This chain uses TRBV7-3 with TRBJ2-2; 9 bases agree with TRBD1. There are 14 residues in the CDR3. The junction had 4 bases not matched to a gene; V was cut back by 6 bases and J by 5 bases. Germline V gives CDR1 SGHTA, CDR2 FQGTGA. CDR3 in DNA: TGTGCCAGCAGACAGGGGGCTCCAACCGGGGAGCTGTTTTTT. Encoded protein: CASRQGAPTGELFF.

Comment on this clone: The germline gene is not matched at one end of the junction; a read error may be the cause. The chain has TRBV7-9 and TRBJ2-1; 9 nucleotides line up with TRBD1. The CDR3 length is 11 residues. Germline CDR1 SEHNR, CDR2 FQNEAQ (reference sequence). DNA for the CDR3: TGTGCCAGCAGCCAGGACAGGGGCGCTCTCTTC. Its protein product is CASSQDRGALF.